One sample yielded the 4 T cell receptor beta chains listed below, sequenced in a study of graft-versus-host responses after intestinal transplantation (dated by TCRdb to the early 2020s). These TCRs' antigens remain unknown. Libraries were built with the immunoSEQ multiplex PCR assay. Held by TCRdb, this immuneACCESS table contains in-frame sequences only and omits some clones. Under half of the omission traces to an unresolved V gene where checked; the cause of the rest is unknown. Counted in this sample were roughly 25,000 clones; about four fifths of them appeared once. The ten largest account for around 0.92% of the sample. What the time point label conveys for this sample: cells obtained before transplantation from donor or recipient. The source material was unstimulated CD8+ T cells sorted from spleen or lymph node cells, sampled before transplant. These TCRs come from a human donor who was the organ donor for an intestinal transplant.

The V gene is TRBV6-5, the J gene TRBJ2-3, with a weak D call TRBD2 (5 bases). CDR1 is MNHEY, CDR2 SVGAGI, per germline. With 2 bases removed from V and 3 bases from J, the gap between germline ends came to 12 bases. This CDR3 is built from 15 residues. The CDR3 DNA sequence: TGTGCCAGCAGTTACCGGTCCACGGGAACAGATACGCAGTATTTT. Residues: CASSYRSTGTDTQYF.

V usage is TRBV9 and J usage is TRBJ2-1, with D perhaps being TRBD1 or TRBD2 (5 bases each). Germline V gives CDR1 SGDLS, CDR2 YYNGEE. Trimming pared 0 bases from V and 6 bases from J, leaving 10 bases between. The CDR3 runs 14 residues. CDR3 amino acids: CASSVDEGPNEQFF. DNA of the CDR3: TGTGCCAGCAGCGTAGATGAGGGGCCCAATGAGCAGTTCTTC. The variable domain in full, completed from reference TRBV9 and TRBJ2-1, reads DSGVTQTPKHLITATGQRVTLRCSPRSGDLSVYWYQQSLDQGLQFLIQYYNGEERAKGNILERFSAQQFPDLHSELNLSSLELGDSALYFCASSVDEGPNEQFFGPGTRLTVL.

This chain links TRBV10-2 with TRBJ2-7; 11 bases agree with TRBD2. Germline-derived CDR1 and CDR2 are WSHSY and SAAADI. CDR3 size: 15 residues. The V gene end was trimmed by 3 bases and the J gene end by 2 bases; junction bases not matched to a gene: 3. The CDR3 is CASSEGTSGPYEQYF. The CDR3 DNA reads as TGCGCCAGCAGTGAAGGGACTAGCGGACCCTACGAGCAGTACTTC.

This sequence joins TRBV13 and TRBJ2-2, with 8 bases identical to TRBD2. Trimming cost V 5 bases and J 5 bases; bases outside gene matches: 4. Germline-derived CDR1 and CDR2 are PRHDT and FYEKMQ (reference sequence). This CDR3 has 14 amino acids. The CDR3 nucleotides are TGTGCCAGCAGCCTAGCGGGCGGGACCGGGGAGCTGTTTTTT. Its translation is CASSLAGGTGELFF. Together with reference TRBV13 and TRBJ2-2, the CDR3 gives the full variable domain: AAGVIQSPRHLIKEKRETATLKCYPIPRHDTVYWYQQGPGQDPQFLISFYEKMQSDKGSIPDRFSAQQFSDYHSELNMSSLELGDSALYFCASSLAGGTGELFFGEGSRLTVL.